This TCR beta chain was documented in a study of T cell changes during pregnancy in multiple sclerosis. The germline V gene has CDR1 MNHNY and CDR2 SVGAGI (reference sequence). This CDR3 is 15 amino acids long. Trimming removed 5 bases at V and 1 base at J, with 12 bases between. Here immunoSEQ multiplex PCR was the method, and the copy in TCRdb shows in-frame clones only, minus some. The sample lists approximately 58,000 clones; 92% were seen once. This TCR came from a female donor with multiple sclerosis, enrolled in a pregnancy study. This sample comprised peripheral blood, obtained in the second trimester of pregnancy. V usage is TRBV6-6 and J usage is TRBJ1-5; D might be TRBD1 (6 bases). The CDR3 here is CASSTDRKSNQPQHF. In nucleotides, the CDR3 is TGTGCCAGCAGTACTGACAGGAAGAGCAATCAGCCCCAGCATTTT.